Listed below are T cell receptor beta chains from one sample, sequenced in a study of patients and donors after allogeneic stem cell transplantation. TCRdb re-derived calls from the RT-PCR reads in MiXCR, one entry per CDR3 protein. The data contain hundreds of thousands of distinct CDR3 sequences, under 20% of them singletons. Material for sequencing was blood, either unsorted or a sorted T cell fraction (not recorded which). All receptors derive from a human donor who was either an allogeneic HSCT recipient or a stem cell or donor lymphocyte infusion donor (not recorded which). It is not recorded whose cells these are; they may come from a transplant donor. Both conserved end residues are part of each CDR3. Each record gives: J gene, D gene, clone size, V gene, CDR3 DNA, CDR3 protein. The D gene is left open where the match is weak. Only some rows state a clone size, as once, few, many or a class for expanded clones.

j_gene: TRBJ2-1
d_gene: -
abundance: -
v_gene: TRBV20-1
CDR3nt: TGCAGTGCTAGAGTGGAGACTCAGTTCTTC
CDR3aa: CSARVETQFF

j_gene: TRBJ1-1
d_gene: TRBD1
abundance: -
v_gene: TRBV30
CDR3nt: TGTGCCTGGGCGGACAGGGGCAGCACTGAAGCTTTCTTT
CDR3aa: CAWADRGSTEAFF

j_gene: TRBJ2-7
d_gene: TRBD2
abundance: few
v_gene: TRBV7-2
CDR3nt: TGTGCCAGCAGCCTCCCGGGACTAGCGGGGGGGCGTGAGCAGTACTTC
CDR3aa: CASSLPGLAGGREQYF

j_gene: TRBJ2-5
d_gene: -
abundance: -
v_gene: TRBV7-2
CDR3nt: TGTGCCAGCAGCTCCCGAGGGGTAAAGCAAGAGACCCAGTACTTC
CDR3aa: CASSSRGVKQETQYF

j_gene: TRBJ1-1
d_gene: -
abundance: -
v_gene: TRBV7-6
CDR3nt: TGTGCCAGCAGCTTAGAACGGTCAGGGAAGAACACTGAAGCTTTCTTT
CDR3aa: CASSLERSGKNTEAFF

j_gene: TRBJ2-3
d_gene: -
abundance: -
v_gene: TRBV6-2/TRBV6-3
CDR3nt: TGTGCCAGCAGTTACCGTGGGACAGATACGCAGTATTTT
CDR3aa: CASSYRGTDTQYF

j_gene: TRBJ2-1
d_gene: -
abundance: -
v_gene: TRBV5-1
CDR3nt: TGCGCCAGCAGCTTGGAAGGTTCAGGAAGGAACAATGAGCAGTTCTTC
CDR3aa: CASSLEGSGRNNEQFF

j_gene: TRBJ1-1
d_gene: -
abundance: -
v_gene: TRBV27
CDR3nt: TGTGCCAGCAGTTTAGAGGAGAGCACTGAAGCTTTCTTT
CDR3aa: CASSLEESTEAFF

j_gene: TRBJ2-2
d_gene: -
abundance: -
v_gene: TRBV5-5
CDR3nt: TGTGCCAGCAGCTTGGAGGGGACAACGAACACCGGGGAGCTGTTTTTT
CDR3aa: CASSLEGTTNTGELFF

j_gene: TRBJ2-3
d_gene: -
abundance: few
v_gene: TRBV5-5
CDR3nt: TGTGCCAGCAGCTTGTATTTTGTCGAGGGCCGGGGGGATACGCAGTATTTT
CDR3aa: CASSLYFVEGRGDTQYF

j_gene: TRBJ1-1
d_gene: -
abundance: few
v_gene: TRBV9
CDR3nt: TGTGCCAGCAGCGTAGTTGTCACAATGAACACTGAAGCTTTCTTT
CDR3aa: CASSVVVTMNTEAFF

j_gene: TRBJ1-6
d_gene: TRBD1
abundance: -
v_gene: TRBV4-3
CDR3nt: TGCGCCAGCAGCCAAGGGGACAGACGACAAGGTTCACCCCTCCACTTT
CDR3aa: CASSQGDRRQGSPLHF

j_gene: TRBJ2-2
d_gene: -
abundance: few
v_gene: TRBV24-1
CDR3nt: TGTGCCACCCGCGGCCCGTCGAACACCGGGGAGCTGTTTTTT
CDR3aa: CATRGPSNTGELFF

j_gene: TRBJ2-3
d_gene: TRBD2
abundance: few
v_gene: TRBV25-1
CDR3nt: TGTGCCAGCAGCTCCCTAGCGGGAAAGCGGAGCACAGATACGCAGTATTTT
CDR3aa: CASSSLAGKRSTDTQYF

j_gene: TRBJ2-5
d_gene: TRBD2
abundance: -
v_gene: TRBV9
CDR3nt: TGTGCCAGCAGCTCTGCGCTAGCGGGGGGGCAAGAGACCCAGTACTTC
CDR3aa: CASSSALAGGQETQYF

j_gene: TRBJ1-5
d_gene: -
abundance: -
v_gene: TRBV5-5
CDR3nt: TGTGCCAGCAGCTTGGAAAGTCGACGGAATCAGCCCCAGCATTTT
CDR3aa: CASSLESRRNQPQHF

j_gene: TRBJ2-1
d_gene: -
abundance: -
v_gene: TRBV20-1
CDR3nt: TGCAGTGCAGCCGGGACATTATACAATGAGCAGTTCTTC
CDR3aa: CSAAGTLYNEQFF

j_gene: TRBJ2-3
d_gene: TRBD2
abundance: few
v_gene: TRBV10-3
CDR3nt: TGTGCCATCAGTGAGTCTGGAGCGGGGGGCCGAGGAGATACGCAGTATTTT
CDR3aa: CAISESGAGGRGDTQYF

j_gene: TRBJ2-1
d_gene: TRBD2
abundance: many
v_gene: TRBV2
CDR3nt: TGTGCCTTAGGGACTAGCGGATATTACAATGAGCAGTTCTTC
CDR3aa: CALGTSGYYNEQFF

j_gene: TRBJ2-5
d_gene: -
abundance: -
v_gene: TRBV5-1
CDR3nt: TGCGCCAGCAGCTTGGGCCCAACCAACCCCCAGTACTTC
CDR3aa: CASSLGPTNPQYF

j_gene: TRBJ1-2
d_gene: -
abundance: few
v_gene: TRBV25-1
CDR3nt: TGTGCCAGCAGTGGTACCAGACGGTACCAGGGCTACACCTTC
CDR3aa: CASSGTRRYQGYTF

j_gene: TRBJ2-2
d_gene: TRBD2
abundance: -
v_gene: TRBV20-1
CDR3nt: TGCAGTGCTAGAGGAGGAATTAGCGGGTTCACCGGGGAGCTGTTTTTT
CDR3aa: CSARGGISGFTGELFF

j_gene: TRBJ1-6
d_gene: -
abundance: many
v_gene: TRBV4-1
CDR3nt: TGCGCCAGCAGCCAAGATGACGGATCAAATTCACCCCTCCACTTT
CDR3aa: CASSQDDGSNSPLHF

j_gene: TRBJ1-1
d_gene: TRBD1
abundance: few
v_gene: TRBV18
CDR3nt: TGTGCCAGCTCACCTAGGGACAGTGGGAGTACTGAAGCTTTCTTT
CDR3aa: CASSPRDSGSTEAFF

j_gene: TRBJ1-1
d_gene: TRBD1
abundance: -
v_gene: TRBV3-1
CDR3nt: TGTGCCAGCAGCCAGACAGGGGCCGGGGAAGCTTTCTTT
CDR3aa: CASSQTGAGEAFF

j_gene: TRBJ2-1
d_gene: -
abundance: -
v_gene: TRBV3-1
CDR3nt: TGTGCCAGCAGCCCTACAGGGTTCCTAGGCAATGAGCAGTTCTTC
CDR3aa: CASSPTGFLGNEQFF

j_gene: TRBJ2-1
d_gene: TRBD1
abundance: -
v_gene: TRBV30
CDR3nt: TGTGCCTGGAGTGTACGGGCCGGGACAGGGGATGACAATGAGCAGTTCTTC
CDR3aa: CAWSVRAGTGDDNEQFF

j_gene: TRBJ2-2
d_gene: -
abundance: -
v_gene: TRBV11-2
CDR3nt: TGTGCCAGCAGCTTAGTCAGACTGGCGAACACCGGGGAGCTGTTTTTT
CDR3aa: CASSLVRLANTGELFF

j_gene: TRBJ1-3
d_gene: -
abundance: few
v_gene: TRBV7-8
CDR3nt: TGTGCCAGCAGTCCCCAGGTCTCTTCTGGAAACACCATATATTTT
CDR3aa: CASSPQVSSGNTIYF

j_gene: TRBJ1-5
d_gene: -
abundance: -
v_gene: TRBV7-9
CDR3nt: TGTGCCAGCAGCCAAACGGGAACCCAGCCCCAGCATTTT
CDR3aa: CASSQTGTQPQHF

j_gene: TRBJ2-7
d_gene: TRBD1
abundance: many
v_gene: TRBV7-2
CDR3nt: TGTGCCAGCAGCTTAGGACAGGGGACGACCTACGAGCAGTACTTC
CDR3aa: CASSLGQGTTYEQYF